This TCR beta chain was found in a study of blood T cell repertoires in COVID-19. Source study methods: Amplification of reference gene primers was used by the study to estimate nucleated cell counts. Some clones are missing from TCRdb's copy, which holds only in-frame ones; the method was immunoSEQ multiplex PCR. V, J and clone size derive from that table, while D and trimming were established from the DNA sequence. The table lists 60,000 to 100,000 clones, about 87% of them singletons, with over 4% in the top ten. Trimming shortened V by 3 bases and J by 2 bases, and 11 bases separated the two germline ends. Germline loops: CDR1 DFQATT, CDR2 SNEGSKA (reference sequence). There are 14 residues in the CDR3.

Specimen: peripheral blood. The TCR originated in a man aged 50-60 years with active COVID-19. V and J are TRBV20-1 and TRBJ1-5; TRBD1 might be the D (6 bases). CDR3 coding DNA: TGCAGTGCTAGTTGGCCAGGGGGCAATCAGCCCCAGCATTTT. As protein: CSASWPGGNQPQHF.